This T cell receptor beta chain comes out of a study of cytomegalovirus exposure and HLA in healthy donors. Whole-study context: Approximately 85 million unique TCRs from HLA-typed donors were held in an early data release. Findings and limits, study-wide: There were a few CMV-associated chains whose specificity for CMV antigens was confirmed in vitro. The authors later found most CMV-associated TCR beta chains appeared HLA-restricted. While the bulk of TCR sequences proved rare, some public TCRs turned up in many donors.

The CDR3 covers 15 residues. In germline, CDR1 is MGHRA, CDR2 YSYEKL. V lost 4 bases and J 0 bases, leaving 11 bases between the germline ends. Note on this clone: Its antigen is not identified.

PCR used 60 Vbeta primers and 13 Jbeta primers. Measured with immunoSEQ multiplex PCR; TCRdb has only the in-frame clones, and not every one. The repertoire holds 210,000 or so clones, about four fifths seen once, with roughly 10% in the top ten. The chain carries TRBV4-1 and TRBJ2-3; the D is unclear. Sequenced input: PBMCs. The sequence was collected from a woman in her fifties or sixties in good health and CMV-seropositive. For the CDR3, the DNA is TGCGCCAGCAGCCGAACACCTGCTAGCACAGATACGCAGTATTTT. Its translation is CASSRTPASTDTQYF.